The source of this T cell receptor (beta chain) is a study of OX40 agonist ivuxolimab in advanced cancers. Study-wide context: Patients received the agonistic anti-OX40 (CD134) antibody ivuxolimab.

Study results and caveats: The study found among the lowest clonal expansion in partial responders at 0.1-3.0 mg/kg.

This clone was detected only once. Its antigen is not identified. This is likely a read error, given that the CDR3 carries no conserved phenylalanine or tryptophan at its end. The data were produced by immunoSEQ multiplex PCR, yet TCRdb's version contains in-frame clones alone and is incomplete. The table lists nearly 80,000 clones, about 91% of them singletons. This material consisted of CD4+ or CD8+ T cells sorted from blood, taken in a trial of the OX40 agonist ivuxolimab. This receptor was obtained from an adult with an advanced solid tumor such as melanoma, head and neck, liver or kidney cancer.

CDR3 sequence: CASSSAGDLTKNIQYL. The CDR3 DNA sequence: TGTGCCAGTAGTTCCGCAGGGGATCTAACCAAAAACATTCAGTACCTC. This rearrangement joins TRBV19 to TRBJ2-4; D is perhaps TRBD1 (6 bases). CDR1 and CDR2 (germline): LNHDA, SQIVND (reference sequence). Trimming left V 5 bases short and J 2 bases short, with 16 bases between. There are 16 residues in the CDR3.